This TCR beta chain was sequenced for a study of control samples from healthy donors and cancer patients. J was trimmed by 5 bases and V by 2 bases; bases with no gene match: 4. Germline V gives CDR1 SGHTA, CDR2 FQGTGA. The CDR3 length is 14 residues. The method was immunoSEQ multiplex PCR; TCRdb's version includes in-frame clones alone and lacks a portion of them. The sample holds under 450,000 clones, 80% to 95% seen once. The TCR sequence derives from a man between 40 and 49 years old with head and neck cancer. Material for sequencing was PBMCs. V gene TRBV7-3 combines with J gene TRBJ2-5; 8 nucleotides align to TRBD1. CDR3 protein: CASSLAGQGETQYF. The CDR3 DNA reads as TGTGCCAGCAGCTTAGCCGGACAGGGCGAGACCCAGTACTTC.